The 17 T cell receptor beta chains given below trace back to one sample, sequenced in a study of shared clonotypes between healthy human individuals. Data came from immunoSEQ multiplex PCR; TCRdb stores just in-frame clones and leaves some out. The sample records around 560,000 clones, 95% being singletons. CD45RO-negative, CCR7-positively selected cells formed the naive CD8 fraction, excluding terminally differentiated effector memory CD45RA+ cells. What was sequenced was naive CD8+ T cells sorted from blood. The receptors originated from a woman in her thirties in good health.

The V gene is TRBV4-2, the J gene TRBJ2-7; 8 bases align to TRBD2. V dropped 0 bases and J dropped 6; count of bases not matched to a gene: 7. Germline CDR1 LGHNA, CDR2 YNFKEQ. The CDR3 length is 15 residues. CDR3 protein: CASSQEAGGHGEQYF. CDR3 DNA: TGTGCCAGCAGCCAAGAGGCGGGAGGTCATGGCGAGCAGTACTTC.

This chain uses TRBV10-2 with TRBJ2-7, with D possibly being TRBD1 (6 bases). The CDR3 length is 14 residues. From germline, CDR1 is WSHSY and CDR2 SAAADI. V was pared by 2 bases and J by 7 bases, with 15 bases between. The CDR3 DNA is TGCGCCAGCAGTGAGCACAGGGAGTCATTTGAGCAGTACTTC. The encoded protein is CASSEHRESFEQYF.

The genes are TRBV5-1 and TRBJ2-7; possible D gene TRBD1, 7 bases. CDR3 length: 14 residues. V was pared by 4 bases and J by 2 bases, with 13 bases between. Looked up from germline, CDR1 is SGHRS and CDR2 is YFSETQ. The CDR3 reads CASSIQGGTYEQYF. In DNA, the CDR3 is TGCGCCAGCAGCATTCAGGGGGGAACCTACGAGCAGTACTTC.

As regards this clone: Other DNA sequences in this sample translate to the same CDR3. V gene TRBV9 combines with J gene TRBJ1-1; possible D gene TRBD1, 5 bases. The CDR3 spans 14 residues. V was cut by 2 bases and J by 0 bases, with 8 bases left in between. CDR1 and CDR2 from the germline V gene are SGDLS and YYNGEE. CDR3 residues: CASSVGAMNTEAFF. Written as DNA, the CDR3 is TGTGCCAGCAGCGTCGGGGCTATGAACACTGAAGCTTTCTTT.

This chain's CDR3 is CASSDRGQDTQYF. CDR3 in DNA: TGTGCCAGCAGCGACCGGGGGCAAGATACGCAGTATTTT. This chain connects TRBV27 to TRBJ2-3; D might be TRBD1 or TRBD2, each matching 6 bases. The CDR3 loop spans 13 amino acids. In germline, CDR1 is MNHEY, CDR2 SMNVEV (reference sequence). V was shortened by 6 bases and J by 5 bases, with 12 bases between the two germline ends.

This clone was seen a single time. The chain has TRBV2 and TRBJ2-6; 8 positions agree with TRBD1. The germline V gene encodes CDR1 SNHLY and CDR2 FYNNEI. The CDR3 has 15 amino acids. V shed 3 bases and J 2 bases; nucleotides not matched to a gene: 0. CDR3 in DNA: TGTGCCAGCAGTGAGGGACAGGCTGGGGCCAACGTCCTGACTTTC. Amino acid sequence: CASSEGQAGANVLTF. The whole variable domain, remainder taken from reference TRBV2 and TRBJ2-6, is EPEVTQTPSHQVTQMGQEVILRCVPISNHLYFYWYRQILGQKVEFLVSFYNNEISEKSEIFDDQFSVERPDGSNFTLKIRSTKLEDSAMYFCASSEGQAGANVLTFGAGSRLTVL.

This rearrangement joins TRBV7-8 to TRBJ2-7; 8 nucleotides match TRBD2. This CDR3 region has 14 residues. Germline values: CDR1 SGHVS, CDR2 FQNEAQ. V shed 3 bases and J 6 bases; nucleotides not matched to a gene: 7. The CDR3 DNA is TGTGCCAGCAGCTTGGATACAGCGGGAGTCGAGCAGTACTTC. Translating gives CASSLDTAGVEQYF.

In DNA, the CDR3 is TGTGCCAGCAGCCCTGATTCTGTGATAGCGGGGCACTACGAGCAGTACTTC. This translates into CASSPDSVIAGHYEQYF. The J gene is TRBJ2-7, the V gene TRBV7-9; 8 bases match TRBD2. The CDR3 covers 17 residues. CDR1 is SEHNR, CDR2 FQNEAQ, per germline (reference sequence). With V trimmed by 5 bases and J by 3 bases, 15 bases remained unmatched.

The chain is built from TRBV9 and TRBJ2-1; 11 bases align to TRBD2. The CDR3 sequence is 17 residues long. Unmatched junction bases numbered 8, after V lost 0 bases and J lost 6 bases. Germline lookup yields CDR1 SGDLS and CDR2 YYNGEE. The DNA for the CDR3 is TGTGCCAGCAGCGTAGATAGCGGGAGGGGGGCCCTCAATGAGCAGTTCTTC. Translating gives CASSVDSGRGALNEQFF.

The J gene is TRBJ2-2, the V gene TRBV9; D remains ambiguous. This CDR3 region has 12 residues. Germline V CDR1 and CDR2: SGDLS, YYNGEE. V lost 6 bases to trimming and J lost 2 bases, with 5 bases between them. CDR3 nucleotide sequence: TGTGCCAGCACCGGTAACACCGGGGAGCTGTTTTTT. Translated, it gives CASTGNTGELFF.

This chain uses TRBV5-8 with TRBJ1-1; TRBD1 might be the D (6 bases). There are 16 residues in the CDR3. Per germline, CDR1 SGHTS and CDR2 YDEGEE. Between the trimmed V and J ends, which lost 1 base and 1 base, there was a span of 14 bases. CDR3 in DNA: TGTGCCAGCAGCTTGAGGGGGTCCAGGAGGAACACTGAAGCTTTCTTT. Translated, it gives CASSLRGSRRNTEAFF.

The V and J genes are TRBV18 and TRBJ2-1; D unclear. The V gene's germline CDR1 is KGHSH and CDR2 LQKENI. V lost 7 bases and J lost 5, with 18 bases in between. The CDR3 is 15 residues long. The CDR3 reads CASCPAAGWHNEQFF. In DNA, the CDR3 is TGTGCCAGCTGCCCCGCGGCAGGCTGGCACAATGAGCAGTTCTTC.

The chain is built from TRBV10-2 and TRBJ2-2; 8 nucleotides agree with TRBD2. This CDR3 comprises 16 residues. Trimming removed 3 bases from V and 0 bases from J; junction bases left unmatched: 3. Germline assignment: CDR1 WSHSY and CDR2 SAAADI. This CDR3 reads CASSDRLASNTGELFF. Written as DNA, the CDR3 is TGCGCCAGCAGTGACAGACTAGCGTCGAACACCGGGGAGCTGTTTTTT.

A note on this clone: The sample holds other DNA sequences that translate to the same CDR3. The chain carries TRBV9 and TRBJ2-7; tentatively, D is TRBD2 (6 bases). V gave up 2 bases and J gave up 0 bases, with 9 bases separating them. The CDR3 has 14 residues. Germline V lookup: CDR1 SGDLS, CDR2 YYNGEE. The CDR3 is CASSVGGFSYEQYF. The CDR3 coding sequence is TGTGCCAGCAGCGTTGGGGGGTTCTCCTACGAGCAGTACTTC.

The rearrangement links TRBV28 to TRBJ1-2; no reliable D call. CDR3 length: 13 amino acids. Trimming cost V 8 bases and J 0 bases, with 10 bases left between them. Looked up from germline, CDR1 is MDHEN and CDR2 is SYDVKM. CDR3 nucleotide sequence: TGTGCCAGCCGTCCCAGATCTAACTATGGCTACACCTTC. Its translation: CASRPRSNYGYTF.

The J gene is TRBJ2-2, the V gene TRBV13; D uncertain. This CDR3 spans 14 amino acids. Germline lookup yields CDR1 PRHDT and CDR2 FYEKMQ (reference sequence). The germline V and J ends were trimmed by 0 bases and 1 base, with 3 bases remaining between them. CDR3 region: CASSLGKNTGELFF. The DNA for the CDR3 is TGTGCCAGCAGCTTAGGCAAGAACACCGGGGAGCTGTTTTTT.

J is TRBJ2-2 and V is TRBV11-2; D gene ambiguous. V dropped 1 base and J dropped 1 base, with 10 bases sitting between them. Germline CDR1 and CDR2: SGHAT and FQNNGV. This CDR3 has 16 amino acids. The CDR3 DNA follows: TGTGCCAGCAGCTTAGCCTTTGGGGAGAACACCGGGGAGCTGTTTTTT. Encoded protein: CASSLAFGENTGELFF.